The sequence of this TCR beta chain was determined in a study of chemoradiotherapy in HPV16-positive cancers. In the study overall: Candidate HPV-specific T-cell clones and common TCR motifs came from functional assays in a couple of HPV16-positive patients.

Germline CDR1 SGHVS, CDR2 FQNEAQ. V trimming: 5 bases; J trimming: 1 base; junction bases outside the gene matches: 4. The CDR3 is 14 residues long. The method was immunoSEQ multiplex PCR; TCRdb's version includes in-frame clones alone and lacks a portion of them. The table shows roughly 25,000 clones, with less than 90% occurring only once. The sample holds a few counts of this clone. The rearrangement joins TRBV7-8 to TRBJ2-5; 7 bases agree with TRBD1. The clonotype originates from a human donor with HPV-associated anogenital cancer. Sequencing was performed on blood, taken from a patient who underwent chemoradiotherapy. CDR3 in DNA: TGTGCCAGCAGCCAAGGGACAGCCCAAGAGACCCAGTACTTC. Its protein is CASSQGTAQETQYF. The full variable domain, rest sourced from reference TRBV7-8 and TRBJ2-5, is GAGVSQSPRYKVAKRGQDVALRCDPISGHVSLFWYQQALGQGPEFLTYFQNEAQLDKSGLPSDRFFAERPEGSVSTLKIQRTQQEDSAVYLCASSQGTAQETQYFGPGTRLLVL.